One sample yielded the 9 T cell receptor beta chains listed below, sequenced in a study of cytomegalovirus exposure and HLA in healthy donors. Amplification used 60 Vbeta primers and 13 Jbeta primers. Profiled with immunoSEQ multiplex PCR; TCRdb holds only in-frame clones, not every one. Of 180,000 or so clones listed, 80% to 90% were seen once; the top ten hold 4.9%. Sequences were obtained from PBMCs. These receptors came from a woman under 30 in good health and CMV-seropositive.

The chain is built from TRBV6-1 and TRBJ2-1; perhaps TRBD1 as D (5 bases). The germline V gene encodes CDR1 MNHNS and CDR2 SASEGT. CDR3 length: 13 residues. Trimming shortened V by 6 bases and J by 4 bases, and 10 bases separated the two germline ends. The CDR3 loop reads CASSATGYNEQFF. The CDR3 nucleotides read TGTGCCAGCAGCGCCACAGGTTACAATGAGCAGTTCTTC.

The chain links TRBV5-1 to TRBJ1-5, with D perhaps matching TRBD1 (5 bases). Germline values: CDR1 SGHRS, CDR2 YFSETQ. The CDR3 consists of 15 residues. Trimming took off 3 bases at V and 1 base at J, with 11 bases between the two ends. The CDR3 protein is CASSSRGGSNQPQHF. CDR3 nucleotides: TGCGCCAGCAGCTCCCGGGGGGGGAGCAATCAGCCCCAGCATTTT.

CDR3 coding DNA: TGTGCCAGCAGTTTATCGATTCCAGGGGACTATGGCTACACCTTC. This codes for CASSLSIPGDYGYTF. The V call is TRBV27, the J call TRBJ1-2, with D possibly being TRBD1 (6 bases). The CDR3 has 15 residues. From germline, CDR1 is MNHEY and CDR2 SMNVEV (reference sequence). Deletions cut 0 bases from V and 3 bases from J, with 11 bases between.

This rearrangement joins TRBV18 to TRBJ1-1; no definite D call. Trimming pared 6 bases from V and 2 bases from J, leaving 16 bases between. Germline loops: CDR1 KGHSH, CDR2 LQKENI. This CDR3 is built from 15 residues. The CDR3 sequence: CASSRDTEVNTEAFF. The CDR3 DNA follows: TGTGCCAGCTCTCGAGATACCGAAGTAAACACTGAAGCTTTCTTT.

The chain carries TRBV19 and TRBJ1-5, with TRBD1 matching 7 bases. With 6 bases clipped from V and 0 bases from J, the junction kept 5 bases outside the gene matches. The CDR3 consists of 15 residues. Germline V gives CDR1 LNHDA, CDR2 SQIVND (reference sequence). The CDR3 DNA reads TGTGCCAGTAGACAGGGGACGAATAGCAATCAGCCCCAGCATTTT. It encodes CASRQGTNSNQPQHF.

The CDR3 sequence is CATSARSGGEYNEQFF. CDR3 coding DNA: TGTGCCACCAGCGCGCGTAGCGGGGGGGAGTACAATGAGCAGTTCTTC. The chain uses TRBV15 and TRBJ2-1; 11 bases line up with TRBD2. The CDR3 is 16 residues long. Germline assignment: CDR1 LNHNV and CDR2 YYDKDF (reference sequence). V trimming: 5 bases; J trimming: 4 bases; junction bases outside the gene matches: 7.

This clone was recorded a few times. The chain is built from TRBV7-2 and TRBJ2-3; D is possibly TRBD2 (5 bases). The CDR3 loop spans 15 amino acids. Germline loops: CDR1 SGHTA, CDR2 FQGNSA. The V gene lost 5 bases and the J gene lost 4 bases, with 16 bases spanning the gap. The chain's CDR3 is CASSPGFLKADTQYF. The DNA of the CDR3 is TGTGCCAGCAGCCCGGGGTTCCTCAAAGCAGATACGCAGTATTTT.

The chain uses TRBV9 and TRBJ1-6; D possibly corresponds to TRBD1 (5 bases). Per the germline V gene, CDR1 is SGDLS and CDR2 is YYNGEE. Trimming pared 6 bases from V and 6 bases from J, leaving 16 bases between. This CDR3 has 15 amino acids. The CDR3: CASTPDPGGNSPLHF. The CDR3 DNA is TGTGCCAGCACACCCGACCCCGGGGGTAATTCACCCCTCCACTTT.

The chain carries TRBV7-2 and TRBJ2-5; weak D call: TRBD1 (6 bases). The germline V gene encodes CDR1 SGHTA and CDR2 FQGNSA. Trimming stripped 4 bases from V and 5 bases from J, with 11 bases between. This CDR3 is built from 13 residues. Here the CDR3 DNA reads TGTGCCAGCAGCTATGGGACACCTGAGACCCAGTACTTC. It is translated as CASSYGTPETQYF.